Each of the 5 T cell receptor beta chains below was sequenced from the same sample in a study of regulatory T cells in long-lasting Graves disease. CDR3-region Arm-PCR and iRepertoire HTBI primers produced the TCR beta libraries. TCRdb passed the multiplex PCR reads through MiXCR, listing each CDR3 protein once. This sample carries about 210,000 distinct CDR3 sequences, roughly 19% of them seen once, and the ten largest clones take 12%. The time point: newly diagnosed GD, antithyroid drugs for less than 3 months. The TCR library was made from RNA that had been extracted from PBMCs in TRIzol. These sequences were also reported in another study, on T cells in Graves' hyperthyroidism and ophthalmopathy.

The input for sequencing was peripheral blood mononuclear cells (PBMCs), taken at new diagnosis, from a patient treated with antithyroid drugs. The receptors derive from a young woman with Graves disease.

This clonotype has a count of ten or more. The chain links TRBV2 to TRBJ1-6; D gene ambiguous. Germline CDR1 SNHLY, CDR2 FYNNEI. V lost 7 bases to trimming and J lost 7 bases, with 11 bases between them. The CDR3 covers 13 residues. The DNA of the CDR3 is TGTGCCAGCAATCCTACGGAAAATTCACCCCTCCACTTT. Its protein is CASNPTENSPLHF.

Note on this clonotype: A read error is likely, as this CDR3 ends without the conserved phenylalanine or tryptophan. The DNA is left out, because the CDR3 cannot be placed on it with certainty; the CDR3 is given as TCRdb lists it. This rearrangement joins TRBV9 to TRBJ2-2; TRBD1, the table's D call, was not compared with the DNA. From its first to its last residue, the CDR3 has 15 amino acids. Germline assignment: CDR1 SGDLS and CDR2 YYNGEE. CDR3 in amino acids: CASSPGGAVTGELSL.

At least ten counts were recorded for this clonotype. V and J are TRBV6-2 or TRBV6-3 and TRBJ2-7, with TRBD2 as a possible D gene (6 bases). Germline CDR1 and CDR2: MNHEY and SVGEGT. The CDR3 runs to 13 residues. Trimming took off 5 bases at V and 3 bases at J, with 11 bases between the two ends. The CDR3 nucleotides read TGTGCCAGCAGTGATGGAGGGAACTACGAGCAGTACTTC. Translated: CASSDGGNYEQYF.

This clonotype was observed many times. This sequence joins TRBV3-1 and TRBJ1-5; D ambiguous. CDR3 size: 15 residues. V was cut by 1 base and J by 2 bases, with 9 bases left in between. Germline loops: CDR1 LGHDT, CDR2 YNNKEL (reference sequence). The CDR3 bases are TGTGCCAGCAGCCAAGGTCCGGACCGCAATCAGCCCCAGCATTTT. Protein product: CASSQGPDRNQPQHF.

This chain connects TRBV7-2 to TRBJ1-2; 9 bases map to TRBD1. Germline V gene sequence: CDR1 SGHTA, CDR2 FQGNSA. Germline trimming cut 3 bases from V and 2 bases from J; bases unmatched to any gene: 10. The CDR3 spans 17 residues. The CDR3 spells CASSLPGQGSVNYGYTF. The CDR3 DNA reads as TGTGCCAGCAGCTTGCCGGGACAGGGTTCCGTCAACTATGGCTACACCTTC. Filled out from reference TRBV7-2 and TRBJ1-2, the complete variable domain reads GAGVSQSPSNKVTEKGKDVELRCDPISGHTALYWYRQSLGQGLEFLIYFQGNSAPDKSGLPSDRFSAERTGGSVSTLTIQRTQQEDSAVYLCASSLPGQGSVNYGYTFGSGTRLTVV.